Listed below are T cell receptor beta chains from one sample, sequenced in a study of T cell repertoires in aging, cancer and after chemotherapy. TCRdb reprocessed the multiplex PCR reads with MiXCR, giving one entry per CDR3 protein. The table includes thousands of distinct CDR3 sequences, around 33% detected once. The sample consisted of blood. All receptors derive from a human donor in good health. The conserved cysteine and the conserved F or W are not part of the CDR3 here.

v_call: TRBV13; cdr3_length: 16; j_call: TRBJ2-5; cdr3_aa: ASSLLAGGKGGQETQY
v_call: TRBV7-2; cdr3_length: 11; j_call: TRBJ2-5; cdr3_aa: ASSLAEQETQY
v_call: TRBV6-5; cdr3_length: 13; j_call: TRBJ1-1; cdr3_aa: ASSLQGARSAEAF
v_call: TRBV10-3; cdr3_length: 13; j_call: TRBJ1-1; cdr3_aa: AISESMDRVIEAF
v_call: TRBV19; cdr3_length: 11; j_call: TRBJ2-5; cdr3_aa: ASSWALAETQY
v_call: TRBV15; cdr3_length: 12; j_call: TRBJ1-4; cdr3_aa: ATSRLKGGEKLF
v_call: TRBV4-2; cdr3_length: 12; j_call: TRBJ2-5; cdr3_aa: ASSQVRDEETQY
v_call: TRBV6-1; cdr3_length: 9; j_call: TRBJ2-3; cdr3_aa: ASSETVVLY
v_call: TRBV4-2; cdr3_length: 11; j_call: TRBJ1-1; cdr3_aa: ASSLAGFPEAF
v_call: TRBV5-6; cdr3_length: 15; j_call: TRBJ2-2; cdr3_aa: ASSLGTQVWASGELF
v_call: TRBV5-3; cdr3_length: 14; j_call: TRBJ2-2; cdr3_aa: ARSPTGGTDTGELF
v_call: TRBV19; cdr3_length: 15; j_call: TRBJ2-1; cdr3_aa: ANSTTRLAGGRNEQF
v_call: TRBV10-3; cdr3_length: 11; j_call: TRBJ1-2; cdr3_aa: AIGTGEFYGYT
v_call: TRBV7-2; cdr3_length: 13; j_call: TRBJ2-5; cdr3_aa: ASSLGGTGQETQY
v_call: TRBV12-3/TRBV12-4; cdr3_length: 12; j_call: TRBJ1-1; cdr3_aa: ASSFWEADTEAF
v_call: TRBV6-5; cdr3_length: 14; j_call: TRBJ2-3; cdr3_aa: ASSYRLAGGTETQY
v_call: TRBV7-2; cdr3_length: 11; j_call: TRBJ2-2; cdr3_aa: ASSSRGAGELF
v_call: TRBV10-3; cdr3_length: 11; j_call: TRBJ2-2; cdr3_aa: AISDRDTGELF
v_call: TRBV19; cdr3_length: 13; j_call: TRBJ1-4; cdr3_aa: ASTGQGWTNEKLF
v_call: TRBV29-1; cdr3_length: 9; j_call: TRBJ2-7; cdr3_aa: SAGGEVEQY
v_call: TRBV7-4; cdr3_length: 12; j_call: TRBJ2-2; cdr3_aa: ASSLTENTGELF
v_call: TRBV6-5; cdr3_length: 12; j_call: TRBJ2-5; cdr3_aa: AISRGGAGETQY
v_call: TRBV13; cdr3_length: 13; j_call: TRBJ2-1; cdr3_aa: ASSIISLGPGEQF
v_call: TRBV15; cdr3_length: 12; j_call: TRBJ2-3; cdr3_aa: ATSRLTGVNMQY
v_call: TRBV30; cdr3_length: 9; j_call: TRBJ1-2; cdr3_aa: AWSYGSGYT
v_call: TRBV7-4; cdr3_length: 13; j_call: TRBJ2-7; cdr3_aa: ASSRESGGFYEQY
v_call: TRBV29-1; cdr3_length: 13; j_call: TRBJ2-6; cdr3_aa: SVVDGSSGANVLT
v_call: TRBV5-6; cdr3_length: 14; j_call: TRBJ2-1; cdr3_aa: ASSLRTSRDYNEQF
v_call: TRBV18; cdr3_length: 13; j_call: TRBJ1-5; cdr3_aa: ASSPRFEVNQPQH
v_call: TRBV15; cdr3_length: 11; j_call: TRBJ2-1; cdr3_aa: ATSSGGRYEQF
v_call: TRBV30; cdr3_length: 12; j_call: TRBJ1-1; cdr3_aa: AWSVWEQNTEAF
v_call: TRBV7-6; cdr3_length: 13; j_call: TRBJ2-3; cdr3_aa: ASSSSGGNTDTQY
v_call: TRBV7-2; cdr3_length: 9; j_call: TRBJ2-3; cdr3_aa: ASAISDTQY
v_call: TRBV19; cdr3_length: 13; j_call: TRBJ2-6; cdr3_aa: ASSMDRGRANVLT
v_call: TRBV27; cdr3_length: 14; j_call: TRBJ1-5; cdr3_aa: ASSSLQVDSNQPQH
v_call: TRBV19; cdr3_length: 12; j_call: TRBJ2-7; cdr3_aa: ASSRDTFTYEQY
v_call: TRBV7-2; cdr3_length: 12; j_call: TRBJ2-5; cdr3_aa: ASRPPGQQETQY
v_call: TRBV24-1; cdr3_length: 12; j_call: TRBJ2-1; cdr3_aa: ASSGWGQGNEQF
v_call: TRBV5-4; cdr3_length: 13; j_call: TRBJ2-3; cdr3_aa: ASSKTSEVTDTQY
v_call: TRBV7-6; cdr3_length: 10; j_call: TRBJ2-7; cdr3_aa: ASSPGGYEQY
v_call: TRBV15; cdr3_length: 11; j_call: TRBJ1-2; cdr3_aa: ATSREGNYGYT
v_call: TRBV6-2/TRBV6-3; cdr3_length: 13; j_call: TRBJ2-7; cdr3_aa: ASSYLVQGPYEQY
v_call: TRBV13; cdr3_length: 14; j_call: TRBJ2-3; cdr3_aa: ASSSGPSGGPDTQY
v_call: TRBV27; cdr3_length: 11; j_call: TRBJ2-5; cdr3_aa: ASSLWGQETQY
v_call: TRBV19; cdr3_length: 11; j_call: TRBJ1-1; cdr3_aa: ASLPGGNTEAF
v_call: TRBV11-1; cdr3_length: 13; j_call: TRBJ2-3; cdr3_aa: ASSLVRQGKDTQY
v_call: TRBV19; cdr3_length: 11; j_call: TRBJ1-2; cdr3_aa: ATLGQRNYGYT